This TCR beta chain was sequenced for a study of blood T cell repertoires in COVID-19. The method was immunoSEQ multiplex PCR; TCRdb's version includes in-frame clones alone and lacks a portion of them. The sample shows under 200,000 clones, about 80% of them seen only once. This CDR3 is 13 amino acids long. V shed 4 bases, J shed 8 bases, and the junction held 6 bases outside the gene matches. Germline V gene sequence: CDR1 MNHEY, CDR2 SMNVEV (reference sequence). Sequenced: peripheral blood. V gene TRBV27 combines with J gene TRBJ1-2, with TRBD1 matching over 8 bases. The sequence came from a man aged 55-75 years with acute or convalescent COVID-19. CDR3 sequence: CASSSGQGEGYTF. The CDR3 DNA reads TGTGCCAGCAGTTCTGGACAGGGAGAGGGCTACACCTTC.